Sequencing of this T cell receptor (beta chain) was carried out in a study of control samples from healthy donors and cancer patients. CDR3 size: 14 residues. Germline V gene data show CDR1 as ENHRY and CDR2 as SYGVKD. Trimming pared 7 bases from V and 5 bases from J, leaving 12 bases between. TCRdb keeps only in-frame clones here, not all; method: immunoSEQ multiplex PCR. The repertoire holds some 150,000 clones, 75% to 95% seen once, with 5.5% to 7.5% in the top ten. This receptor was identified in a young man in good health. The chain is built from TRBV10-3 and TRBJ1-6; tentative D call: TRBD1 (5 bases). Sample: blood. The CDR3 DNA sequence: TGTGCCATCAAGCTCGGGGGGGATAATTCACCCCTCCACTTT. It yields the protein CAIKLGGDNSPLHF.